These 10 T cell receptor beta chains were sequenced from one sample in a study of blood T cell repertoires in COVID-19. Produced via immunoSEQ multiplex PCR; TCRdb's table is partial and in-frame only. The repertoire has some 260,000 clones, 70% to 90% of them found once; the top ten carry approximately 0.8%. What was sequenced was peripheral blood. The receptors were sampled from a young woman with acute or convalescent COVID-19.

This clone was seen more than once but under ten times. The CDR3 sequence is CSVAQGQGVSPLHF. CDR3 coding DNA: TGCAGCGTTGCTCAGGGACAGGGGGTTTCACCCCTCCACTTT. The rearrangement links TRBV29-1 to TRBJ1-6, with 11 bases matching TRBD1. With 4 bases clipped from V and 9 bases from J, the junction kept 5 bases outside the gene matches. Germline CDR1 reads SQVTM; CDR2 reads ANQGSEA. The CDR3 consists of 14 residues. The variable domain in full, with the rest retrieved from reference TRBV29-1 and TRBJ1-6, is SAVISQKPSRDICQRGTSLTIQCQVDSQVTMMFWYRQQPGQSLTLIATANQGSEATYESGFVIDKFPISRPNLTFSTLTVSNMSPEDSSIYLCSVAQGQGVSPLHFGNGTRLTVT.

This chain connects TRBV3-1 (or the pseudogene TRBV3-2) to TRBJ1-1; 7 positions match TRBD1. This CDR3 region has 14 residues. Germline lookup yields CDR1 LGHDT and CDR2 YNNKEL (reference sequence). V lost 4 bases to trimming and J lost 2 bases; unmatched junction nucleotides: 4. This CDR3 is CASSPRTGNTEAFF. CDR3 in DNA: TGTGCCAGCAGCCCCAGGACAGGTAACACTGAAGCTTTCTTT.

The gene calls are TRBV9 and TRBJ2-1; D might be TRBD2 (5 bases). V gave up 0 bases and J gave up 6 bases, with 13 bases separating them. The CDR3 sequence is 15 residues long. Germline V CDR1 and CDR2: SGDLS, YYNGEE. The DNA for the CDR3 is TGTGCCAGCAGCGTAGACGGGATTGGGGTCAATGAGCAGTTCTTC. Its protein is CASSVDGIGVNEQFF.

The rearrangement joins TRBV6-5 to TRBJ2-7; 7 bases are shared with TRBD2. V dropped 2 bases and J dropped 3; count of bases not matched to a gene: 4. This CDR3 contains 14 residues. Germline CDR1 and CDR2: MNHEY and SVGAGI. As DNA, the CDR3 is TGTGCCAGCAGTTACGGGAGGGCCAGCTACGAGCAGTACTTC. Its protein product is CASSYGRASYEQYF.

The chain has TRBV5-4 and TRBJ1-1; 9 nucleotides match TRBD1. V was pared by 4 bases and J by 4 bases, with 11 bases of the junction left unmatched. CDR1 and CDR2 from the germline V gene are SGHNT and YYREEE (reference sequence). This CDR3 comprises 16 residues. CDR3 amino acids: CASSPDRGVVGTEAFF. DNA for the CDR3: TGTGCCAGCAGCCCGGACAGGGGAGTAGTAGGCACTGAAGCTTTCTTT.

This chain uses TRBV7-2 with TRBJ2-1; possible D gene TRBD2, 5 bases. The CDR3 has 17 residues. Germline V gene lookup returns CDR1 SGHTA and CDR2 FQGNSA. Trimming removed 1 base at V and 0 bases at J, with 13 bases between. DNA for the CDR3: TGTGCCAGCAGCTTAGAGCTAGCACAAAGCTCCTACAATGAGCAGTTCTTC. Its protein product is CASSLELAQSSYNEQFF.

The sample holds a few counts of this clone. This chain uses TRBV21-1 with TRBJ1-5. TRBV21-1 is recorded as a pseudogene. The CDR3 sequence is 13 residues long. This chain's CDR3 is CASSKVEVQPQHF. The CDR3 nucleotides are TGTGCCAGCAGCAAAGTGGAGGTTCAGCCCCAGCATTTT.

The chain is built from TRBV7-9 and TRBJ1-2, with D tentatively TRBD1 (5 bases). Between the trimmed V and J ends, which lost 3 bases and 4 bases, there was a span of 12 bases. The CDR3 consists of 14 residues. Germline CDR1 SEHNR, CDR2 FQNEAQ (reference sequence). CDR3 sequence: CASSFSGGSYGYTF. The CDR3 nucleotides are TGTGCCAGCAGCTTTTCGGGGGGTAGCTATGGCTACACCTTC. The whole variable domain, remainder taken from reference TRBV7-9 and TRBJ1-2, is DTGVSQNPRHKITKRGQNVTFRCDPISEHNRLYWYRQTLGQGPEFLTYFQNEAQLEKSRLLSDRFSAERPKGSFSTLEIQRTEQGDSAMYLCASSFSGGSYGYTFGSGTRLTVV.

In its sample, this clone was seen once. This chain joins TRBV15 and TRBJ2-4; 9 bases map to TRBD1. Per germline, CDR1 LNHNV and CDR2 YYDKDF (reference sequence). The V gene end was trimmed by 1 base and the J gene end by 0 bases; junction bases not matched to a gene: 4. This CDR3 has 17 amino acids. CDR3 in DNA: TGTGCCACCAGCAGAGTTACAGGGGGCTTAGCCAAAAACATTCAGTACTTC. The encoded protein is CATSRVTGGLAKNIQYF. The full variable domain, completed using reference TRBV15 and TRBJ2-4, is DAMVIQNPRYQVTQFGKPVTLSCSQTLNHNVMYWYQQKSSQAPKLLFHYYDKDFNNEADTPDNFQSRRPNTSFCFLDIRSPGLGDTAMYLCATSRVTGGLAKNIQYFGAGTRLSVL.

This clone has only one observation. This chain connects TRBV20-1 to TRBJ1-3, with D hard to call. This CDR3 has 11 amino acids. Germline V gene sequence: CDR1 DFQATT, CDR2 SNEGSKA (reference sequence). V lost 3 bases and J lost 3, with 3 bases in between. CDR3 nucleotides: TGCAGTGCTAGCGGTGGAAACACCATATATTTT. As protein: CSASGGNTIYF.